What follows are 27 T cell receptor beta chains derived from one specimen sequenced in a study of human T cells and chemical hapten exposure. TCRdb re-analysed the RACE reads in MiXCR, keeping a single row per CDR3 protein. The sample contains about 380,000 distinct CDR3 sequences, approximately 5.1% of which appear only once. Time point meaning: patch test 1, 2 weeks after DPC sensitization. Treatment indicated: therapeutic diphenylcyclopropenone sensitization with weekly scalp DPC. The specimen comprised whole blood, sampled in connection with sensitization to the hapten diphenylcyclopropenone (DPC). Every receptor here comes from a woman in her fifties or sixties with alopecia areata. Some clones in this sample may be carry-over from other donors' samples.

This clonotype was recorded many times. The DNA of the CDR3 is TGTGCCAGCAGTCCCCAGCGGGAAATGCACGAGCAGTACTTC. Its protein is CASSPQREMHEQYF. V gene TRBV28 combines with J gene TRBJ2-7, with TRBD2 matching over 7 bases. Trimming took 5 bases from V and 5 from J; bases not matched to a gene: 9. Germline CDR1 MDHEN, CDR2 SYDVKM. The CDR3 sequence is 14 residues long. Full variable domain (outside the CDR3, taken from reference TRBV28 and TRBJ2-7): DVKVTQSSRYLVKRTGEKVFLECVQDMDHENMFWYRQDPGLGLRLIYFSYDVKMKEKGDIPEGYSVSREKKERFSLILESASTNQTSMYLCASSPQREMHEQYFGPGTRLTVT.

The chain carries TRBV9 and TRBJ1-1, with D tentatively TRBD1 (5 bases). Deletions cut 3 bases from V and 2 bases from J, with 11 bases between. CDR3 length: 14 residues. In germline, CDR1 is SGDLS, CDR2 YYNGEE. The CDR3 DNA sequence: TGTGCCAGCAGCGCCGACAGCGAAAACACTGAAGCTTTCTTT. Translated, it gives CASSADSENTEAFF.

This clonotype was picked up many times. The chain uses TRBV6-5 and TRBJ1-6; D unclear. CDR3 size: 14 residues. V lost 2 bases and J lost 5, with 7 bases in between. Germline CDR1 and CDR2: MNHEY and SVGAGI. The CDR3 bases are TGTGCCAGCAGTTACGAGGGAAATAATTCACCCCTCCACTTT. It yields the protein CASSYEGNNSPLHF.

This clonotype came up many times. The chain couples TRBV4-1 to TRBJ2-7; D is possibly TRBD1 (5 bases). From germline, CDR1 is MGHRA and CDR2 YSYEKL. The CDR3 loop spans 14 amino acids. V was cut by 0 bases and J by 7 bases, with 13 bases left in between. CDR3 nucleotides: TGCGCCAGCAGCCAAGATGGGGCCAAGGAGGAGCAGTACTTC. This sequence encodes CASSQDGAKEEQYF.

The chain couples TRBV29-1 to TRBJ2-5; D call uncertain. The length of the CDR3 is 13 residues. V lost 0 bases, J lost 7 bases, and 12 bases lay in between. Germline V CDR1 and CDR2: SQVTM, ANQGSEA. This CDR3 is CSVEDPVGATQYF. The CDR3 DNA reads as TGCAGCGTTGAAGATCCAGTAGGTGCGACCCAGTACTTC.

This clonotype was picked up many times. V usage is TRBV6-2 or TRBV6-3 and J usage is TRBJ2-1, with TRBD2 matching 14 bases. This CDR3 has 19 residues. The germline V gene has CDR1 MNHEY and CDR2 SVGEGT. V trimming: 2 bases; J trimming: 8 bases; junction bases outside the gene matches: 14. CDR3 protein: CASSYDGPGTSGRKDEQFF. The CDR3 DNA reads TGTGCCAGCAGTTACGACGGACCCGGGACTAGCGGGAGAAAAGATGAGCAGTTCTTC.

This clonotype was picked up a small number of times. The chain links TRBV1 to TRBJ2-3; the table's TRBD1 call for D was not verified on the DNA. TRBV1 is a listed pseudogene. The CDR3 totals 17 residues. DNA for the CDR3: TGCACCAGCGCCCAAAGGGGGGGAAGGTTTGGCACAGATACGCAGTATTTT. It translates to CTSAQRGGRFGTDTQYF.

This clonotype was recorded at least ten times. This sequence joins TRBV6-1 and TRBJ1-2; D is uncertain. CDR1 and CDR2 (germline): MNHNS, SASEGT. The CDR3 covers 13 residues. V lost 7 bases to trimming and J lost 2 bases, with 11 bases between them. CDR3 loop: CASTAHGNYGYTF. DNA for the CDR3: TGTGCCAGCACCGCCCACGGAAACTATGGCTACACCTTC.

The table lists this clonotype with a few counts. The chain uses TRBV28 and TRBJ1-5; D might be TRBD1 (6 bases). Trimming left V 3 bases short and J 2 bases short, with 11 bases between. The CDR3 is made up of 15 amino acids. Germline V gene data show CDR1 as MDHEN and CDR2 as SYDVKM. CDR3: CASSLRQGRNQPQHF. DNA of the CDR3: TGTGCCAGCAGTTTGAGGCAGGGGCGCAATCAGCCCCAGCATTTT.

This clonotype has at least ten counts. The chain employs TRBV5-6 and TRBJ2-1, with D tentatively TRBD2 (6 bases). V lost 3 bases and J lost 6, with 10 bases in between. Germline CDR1 is SGHDT and CDR2 is YYEEEE. This CDR3 is built from 13 residues. The DNA of the CDR3 is TGTGCCAGCAGCTGGTGGGAGGCCAATGAGCAGTTCTTC. As protein: CASSWWEANEQFF.

In this sample, this clonotype turned up a few times. This rearrangement joins TRBV5-6 to TRBJ2-3; 8 bases match TRBD2. The CDR3 extends over 15 amino acids. Per germline, CDR1 SGHDT and CDR2 YYEEEE. J lost 4 bases, V lost 4 bases, and 8 bases had no gene match. CDR3 loop: CASSPTGGPSDTQYF. CDR3 coding DNA: TGTGCCAGCAGCCCGACGGGAGGGCCTTCAGATACGCAGTATTTT.

This clonotype was detected ten times or more. The V call is TRBV28, the J call TRBJ2-4; D not certain. CDR1 is MDHEN, CDR2 SYDVKM, per germline. V gave up 4 bases and J gave up 14 bases, with 18 bases separating them. The CDR3 totals 13 residues. The CDR3 bases are TGTGCCAGCAGTTCAAGTGGGTTGGTCAATGAGTACTTC. This codes for CASSSSGLVNEYF.

The table lists this clonotype with many counts. This chain links TRBV27 with TRBJ2-3; weak D call: TRBD2 (6 bases). Germline CDR1 and CDR2: MNHEY and SMNVEV (reference sequence). CDR3 length equals 16 residues. Trimming cost V 5 bases and J 0 bases, with 15 bases left between them. The CDR3 loop reads CASSLLAGASTDTQYF. CDR3 coding DNA: TGTGCCAGCAGTCTACTAGCAGGAGCTAGCACAGATACGCAGTATTTT.

This rearrangement joins TRBV25-1 to TRBJ1-1; 8 bases match TRBD1. Germline CDR1 MGHDK, CDR2 SYGVNS. This CDR3 has 14 amino acids. The junction had 6 bases not matched to a gene; V was cut back by 6 bases and J by 3 bases. DNA for the CDR3: TGTGCCAGCAGAGAGACAGGGGCTTACACTGAAGCTTTCTTT. Translating it yields CASRETGAYTEAFF.

There are many counts of this clonotype. The J gene is TRBJ1-5, the V gene TRBV6-1; TRBD1 aligns across 8 bases. The CDR3 is 18 amino acids. Germline-derived CDR1 and CDR2 are MNHNS and SASEGT. V dropped 5 bases and J dropped 0; count of bases not matched to a gene: 12. The CDR3 nucleotides are TGTGCCAGCAGTCGCACCGGGGCAGGGGGCCTTAGCAATCAGCCCCAGCATTTT. Encoded protein: CASSRTGAGGLSNQPQHF.

The DNA of the CDR3 is TGTGCCAGCAGTCCGCAGACAGGGTACAATGAGCAGTTCTTC. Amino acids: CASSPQTGYNEQFF. This chain uses TRBV28 with TRBJ2-1, with 7 bases matching TRBD1. The germline V gene has CDR1 MDHEN and CDR2 SYDVKM. Unmatched junction bases numbered 5, after V lost 5 bases and J lost 4 bases. The CDR3 runs to 14 residues.

This clonotype was seen many times. CDR3 residues: CASSSDREDEQYF. The DNA of the CDR3 is TGTGCCAGCAGTTCCGACAGGGAGGACGAGCAGTACTTC. The V and J genes are TRBV12-3 or TRBV12-4 and TRBJ2-7, with D possibly being TRBD1 (7 bases). The ends were cut back, 4 bases at V and 5 bases at J, with 12 bases in the middle. CDR3 length: 13 amino acids.

This clonotype was counted many times. The V and J genes are TRBV7-8 and TRBJ2-2; D gene unclear. Trimming took off 0 bases at V and 6 bases at J, with 11 bases between the two ends. Germline assignment: CDR1 SGHVS and CDR2 FQNEAQ. CDR3 size: 15 residues. DNA for the CDR3: TGTGCCAGCAGCTTAGCTAGGGTTTTGGCCGGGGAGCTGTTTTTT. Amino acids: CASSLARVLAGELFF.

This clonotype turned up a few times. The chain joins TRBV13 to TRBJ1-1; 8 bases agree with TRBD1. The CDR3 consists of 16 residues. The germline CDR1 and CDR2 sequences are PRHDT and FYEKMQ (reference sequence). The ends lost 0 bases at V and 3 bases at J; junction bases unmatched: 6. The CDR3 DNA is TGTGCCAGCAGCTTAGGACAGGGGGTAATAGACACTGAAGCTTTCTTT. Protein sequence: CASSLGQGVIDTEAFF.

This clonotype came up many times. CDR3 sequence: CAISESVPEQYF. In DNA form, the CDR3 reads TGTGCCATCAGTGAGTCGGTACCCGAGCAGTACTTC. The gene calls are TRBV10-3 and TRBJ2-7; no reliable D call. Germline lookup yields CDR1 ENHRY and CDR2 SYGVKD. The CDR3 runs 12 residues. V was pared by 0 bases and J by 6 bases, with 6 bases between.

Points on this clonotype: Possible read error: a much larger clone is one base away. CDR3 region: CASSQGEYEQYF. In DNA form, the CDR3 reads TGTGCCAGCAGCCAAGGGGAGTACGAGCAGTACTTC. The J gene is TRBJ2-7, the V gene TRBV3-1, with D maybe TRBD2 (5 bases). The CDR3 contains 12 residues. CDR1 is LGHDT, CDR2 YNNKEL, per germline (reference sequence). Trimming stripped 1 base from V and 4 bases from J, with 5 bases between.

This chain connects TRBV7-9 to TRBJ2-7; 7 nucleotides align to TRBD2. This CDR3 has 12 residues. Germline CDR1 reads SEHNR; CDR2 reads FQNEAQ (reference sequence). Trimming cost V 8 bases and J 4 bases; bases outside gene matches: 5. The CDR3 bases are TGTGCCAGCCGCGGGAGAGGGTACGAGCAGTACTTC. This gives the protein CASRGRGYEQYF. The variable domain in full, completed from reference TRBV7-9 and TRBJ2-7, reads DTGVSQNPRHKITKRGQNVTFRCDPISEHNRLYWYRQTLGQGPEFLTYFQNEAQLEKSRLLSDRFSAERPKGSFSTLEIQRTEQGDSAMYLCASRGRGYEQYFGPGTRLTVT.

This clonotype has ten or more counts. J is TRBJ2-4 and V is TRBV11-1; D not certain. In germline, CDR1 is SGHAT, CDR2 FQDESV (reference sequence). The V end lost 4 bases, the J end lost 0 bases, and 10 bases lay between the germline ends. This CDR3 has 15 amino acids. CDR3 loop: CASSSEYLAKNIQYF. The CDR3 nucleotides are TGTGCCAGCAGCTCCGAATATCTAGCCAAAAACATTCAGTACTTC.

This clonotype was observed many times. Here the CDR3 DNA reads TGTGCCAGCAGCGTAGGGGAGGGAATTAAGGACGAGCAGTACTTC. Its translation: CASSVGEGIKDEQYF. The chain carries TRBV9 and TRBJ2-7; 7 bases fit TRBD2. This CDR3 is built from 15 residues. CDR1 is SGDLS, CDR2 YYNGEE, per germline. With 0 bases clipped from V and 5 bases from J, the junction kept 8 bases outside the gene matches.

This clonotype appeared many times. The J gene is TRBJ2-1, the V gene TRBV20-1; no clear D. This CDR3 comprises 13 residues. Germline lookup yields CDR1 DFQATT and CDR2 SNEGSKA (reference sequence). V was clipped by 5 bases and J by 2 bases, with 10 bases between them. The CDR3 region has the DNA TGCAGTGCTTCCCGGGCGGCCTACAATGAGCAGTTCTTC. Translation gives CSASRAAYNEQFF.

This chain links TRBV5-4 with TRBJ2-3; D unresolved. Trimming pared 1 base from V and 5 bases from J, leaving 5 bases between. The CDR3 spans 12 residues. Per the germline V gene, CDR1 is SGHNT and CDR2 is YYREEE (reference sequence). CDR3 sequence reads: CASSLPGDTQYF. The CDR3 bases are TGTGCCAGCAGCTTGCCGGGAGATACGCAGTATTTT.

This clonotype was seen a single time. Possible read error: a much larger clone is one base away. The CDR3 end shows no conserved phenylalanine or tryptophan, and so a read error is likely. The chain joins TRBV5-6 to TRBJ2-7; weak D call: TRBD1 (5 bases). CDR3 length equals 14 residues. Trimming removed 0 bases at V and 2 bases at J, with 9 bases between. Germline-derived CDR1 and CDR2 are SGHDT and YYEEEE. The CDR3 bases are TGTGCCAGCAGCTTGGCCAGGGAACCCTACGAGCAGTACTAC. Protein: CASSLAREPYEQYY.